The next 8 T cell receptor beta chains were all read from a single sample in a study of blood T cell repertoires in COVID-19. Only in-frame clones appear in the TCRdb table, and some are missing; sequencing was by immunoSEQ multiplex PCR. The table includes 85,000 to 100,000 clones, around 79% detected once. Sequenced material: peripheral blood. Receptor source: a human donor in a cohort sampled during active COVID-19.

The chain uses TRBV15 and TRBJ1-1, with D maybe TRBD1 (5 bases). This CDR3 region has 15 residues. Between the trimmed V and J ends, which lost 0 bases and 3 bases, there was a span of 11 bases. The germline V gene encodes CDR1 LNHNV and CDR2 YYDKDF (reference sequence). Here the CDR3 reads CATSRDPPGDTEAFF. As DNA, the CDR3 is TGTGCCACCAGCAGAGATCCCCCGGGGGACACTGAAGCTTTCTTT. Based on the CDR3 plus reference TRBV15 and TRBJ1-1, the full variable domain is DAMVIQNPRYQVTQFGKPVTLSCSQTLNHNVMYWYQQKSSQAPKLLFHYYDKDFNNEADTPDNFQSRRPNTSFCFLDIRSPGLGDTAMYLCATSRDPPGDTEAFFGQGTRLTVV.

This chain connects TRBV6-6 to TRBJ1-3; 11 nucleotides match TRBD1. Trimming removed 6 bases from V and 7 bases from J; junction bases left unmatched: 8. This CDR3 contains 15 residues. The germline V gene encodes CDR1 MNHNY and CDR2 SVGAGI (reference sequence). CDR3 amino acids: CASSQPRTGGNTIYF. The CDR3 DNA is TGTGCCAGCAGCCAACCAAGGACAGGGGGCAACACCATATATTTT.

This clone was recorded only once. The chain links TRBV11-3 to TRBJ2-1; tentatively, D is TRBD1 (5 bases). This CDR3 comprises 13 residues. V was pared by 5 bases and J by 8 bases, with 13 bases between. Germline CDR1 SGHNT, CDR2 YENEEA. CDR3 loop: CASSPTGVDEQFF. The DNA for the CDR3 is TGTGCCAGCAGCCCAACAGGAGTAGATGAGCAGTTCTTC.

This chain links TRBV4-2 with TRBJ2-5; 8 bases map to TRBD1. The junction had 13 bases not matched to a gene; V was cut back by 0 bases and J by 1 base. This CDR3 has 19 residues. Per germline, CDR1 LGHNA and CDR2 YNFKEQ. The DNA for the CDR3 is TGTGCCAGCAGCCAAGAATTCGGCAGGGGGCGAGAGGGCCAAGAGACCCAGTACTTC. Amino acid sequence: CASSQEFGRGREGQETQYF.

V is TRBV27 and J is TRBJ2-2, with TRBD1 matching over 8 bases. Germline values: CDR1 MNHEY, CDR2 SMNVEV (reference sequence). With V trimmed by 5 bases and J by 5 bases, 7 bases remained unmatched. The CDR3 sequence is 15 residues long. The CDR3 region has the DNA TGTGCCAGCAGTCCCCGGACAGGGAGGACCGGGGAGCTGTTTTTT. Its protein is CASSPRTGRTGELFF.

The CDR3 reads CASSQGGAGGSYEQYF. The CDR3 DNA sequence: TGTGCCAGCAGCCAAGGGGGGGCGGGAGGATCCTACGAGCAGTACTTC. The V gene is TRBV4-2, the J gene TRBJ2-7; 8 bases align to TRBD2. This CDR3 region has 16 residues. Germline lookup yields CDR1 LGHNA and CDR2 YNFKEQ. V was pared by 1 base and J by 1 base, with 6 bases of the junction left unmatched.

The chain joins TRBV15 to TRBJ2-5; D might be TRBD2 (7 bases). The germline V gene has CDR1 LNHNV and CDR2 YYDKDF (reference sequence). The CDR3 sequence is 18 residues long. V gave up 5 bases and J gave up 2 bases, with 24 bases separating them. CDR3 DNA sequence: TGTGCCACCAGCCTGACTAGGGGGGGTGATGTTTGGCAAGAGACCCAGTACTTC. Translated, it gives CATSLTRGGDVWQETQYF.

The chain links TRBV24-1 to TRBJ2-3; weak D call: TRBD1 (5 bases). Germline assignment: CDR1 KGHDR and CDR2 SFDVKD. Between the trimmed V and J ends, which lost 3 bases and 6 bases, there was a span of 15 bases. The CDR3 extends over 15 amino acids. CDR3 protein: CATSDVLTQEDTQYF. The CDR3 DNA sequence: TGTGCCACCAGTGATGTACTTACACAGGAGGATACGCAGTATTTT.